A single sample is the source of the 15 T cell receptor beta chains below, sequenced in a study of tumor-infiltrating lymphocytes in localized non-small cell lung cancer. TCRdb's copy holds only in-frame clones and misses some; the assay was immunoSEQ multiplex PCR. The sample has tens of thousands of clones, 55% to 75% seen once. The sequenced sample consisted of lung tumor tissue. The receptors originated from a human donor with non-small cell lung cancer.

This sequence joins TRBV11-2 and TRBJ2-2; the match to TRBD2 covers 9 bases. From germline, CDR1 is SGHAT and CDR2 FQNNGV. The CDR3 has 17 residues. The V and J ends lost 4 bases and 4 bases, in that order; junction bases with no gene match: 10. The CDR3 sequence: CASSYRAGGPFTGELFF. In nucleotides, the CDR3 is TGTGCCAGCAGCTATCGGGCGGGAGGGCCGTTCACCGGGGAGCTGTTTTTT.

The chain employs TRBV6-1 and TRBJ1-3; no reliable D call. The CDR3 is made up of 15 amino acids. Per the germline V gene, CDR1 is MNHNS and CDR2 is SASEGT. V lost 4 bases and J 2 bases, leaving 12 bases between the germline ends. The CDR3 reads CASSAHRTAGNTIYF. CDR3 DNA sequence: TGTGCCAGCAGTGCGCATCGGACGGCTGGAAACACCATATATTTT.

V gene TRBV12-2 combines with J gene TRBJ1-1; the table gives TRBD1 as D, unverified against the DNA. TRBV12-2 is deemed a pseudogene. This CDR3 has 13 amino acids. CDR3 bases: TGTGCAAGTCGCTTAGCAGCCGGGACAGAAGCTTTCTTT. Translating it yields CASRLAAGTEAFF.

The chain employs TRBV28 and TRBJ1-2; D unresolved. Germline V gene lookup returns CDR1 MDHEN and CDR2 SYDVKM. Trimming left V 1 base short and J 4 bases short, with 7 bases between. The CDR3 consists of 13 residues. The chain's CDR3 is CASSLSVAYGYTF. The DNA of the CDR3 is TGTGCCAGCAGTTTATCCGTAGCCTATGGCTACACCTTC.

The chain couples TRBV5-1 to TRBJ2-1, with TRBD1 matching 8 bases. Germline V gives CDR1 SGHRS, CDR2 YFSETQ. The CDR3 runs to 15 residues. Unmatched junction bases numbered 8, after V lost 0 bases and J lost 9 bases. CDR3 bases: TGCGCCAGCAGCTTGGATCAGGGGGCGATCGGTGAGCAGTTCTTC. Translated, it gives CASSLDQGAIGEQFF.

This clone occurred a few times. The chain joins TRBV11-2 to TRBJ2-7; D unclear. The V end was cut by 0 bases, the J end by 6 bases, with 9 bases between. The CDR3 extends over 13 amino acids. Per germline, CDR1 SGHAT and CDR2 FQNNGV. CDR3 in amino acids: CASSLDPSAEQYF. CDR3 in DNA: TGTGCCAGCAGCTTAGATCCCTCGGCCGAGCAGTACTTC.

This rearrangement joins TRBV19 to TRBJ2-1, with TRBD2 matching over 8 bases. Trimming at V came to 2 bases and at J to 7 bases, leaving 10 bases not matched to a gene. The CDR3 is 16 amino acids. Germline CDR1 is LNHDA and CDR2 is SQIVND (reference sequence). The CDR3 coding sequence is TGTGCCAGTAGTATATATCACGGCGGGAGGTCGAATGAGCAGTTCTTC. It encodes CASSIYHGGRSNEQFF.

The rearrangement uses TRBV7-2 and TRBJ2-5, with 8 nucleotides matching TRBD2. This CDR3 has 15 residues. V dropped 8 bases and J dropped 5; count of bases not matched to a gene: 13. Germline values: CDR1 SGHTA, CDR2 FQGNSA. In DNA, the CDR3 is TGTGCCAGCCGTTGGGTCGGGAGGGCCCAGGAGACCCAGTACTTC. It is translated as CASRWVGRAQETQYF.

This sequence joins TRBV7-6 and TRBJ1-2; 10 bases line up with TRBD1. CDR1 SGHVS and CDR2 FNYEAQ come from the germline V gene. The V segment lost 1 base and the J segment 6 bases; nucleotides outside the gene matches: 2. The CDR3 extends over 14 amino acids. CDR3 DNA: TGTGCCAGCAGCTTAGTTGGGACAGGGGATGGCTACACCTTC. Protein: CASSLVGTGDGYTF.

This clone was detected only a few times. This rearrangement joins TRBV27 to TRBJ2-7, with 8 nucleotides matching TRBD2. CDR3 length equals 16 residues. Unmatched junction bases numbered 10, after V lost 6 bases and J lost 0 bases. Germline values: CDR1 MNHEY, CDR2 SMNVEV (reference sequence). The DNA for the CDR3 is TGTGCCAGCAGACTTAGGGCGGGGGGTAGCTCCTACGAGCAGTACTTC. Amino acid sequence: CASRLRAGGSSYEQYF.

This chain connects TRBV9 to TRBJ2-3; no firm D call. Trimming stripped 4 bases from V and 2 bases from J, with 14 bases between. This CDR3 region has 15 residues. From germline, CDR1 is SGDLS and CDR2 YYNGEE. The CDR3 here is CASSLTLRNTDTQYF. The CDR3 nucleotides are TGTGCCAGCAGCTTAACATTGCGGAACACAGATACGCAGTATTTT.

V gene TRBV5-1 combines with J gene TRBJ2-7, with 10 bases aligning to TRBD1. The CDR3 runs 13 residues. Germline CDR1 and CDR2: SGHRS and YFSETQ. With V trimmed by 3 bases and J by 5 bases, 2 bases remained unmatched. CDR3 coding DNA: TGCGCCAGCAGCTGGGGGACAGGGGACGAGCAGTACTTC. Translating gives CASSWGTGDEQYF.

This chain links TRBV5-6 with TRBJ2-2; 8 bases map to TRBD1. The germline CDR1 and CDR2 sequences are SGHDT and YYEEEE. CDR3 length: 16 amino acids. With 0 bases clipped from V and 6 bases from J, the junction kept 7 bases outside the gene matches. The CDR3 sequence: CASSLGRGRGAGELFF. CDR3 sequence (DNA): TGTGCCAGCAGCTTGGGCAGGGGGCGAGGTGCCGGGGAGCTGTTTTTT.

This clone has more than one count but fewer than ten. The rearrangement joins TRBV29-1 to TRBJ1-1, with no clear D. Trimming left V 3 bases short and J 7 bases short, with 12 bases between. The CDR3 has 12 residues. Per the germline V gene, CDR1 is SQVTM and CDR2 is ANQGSEA. CDR3 residues: CSVERRDIEAFF. As DNA, the CDR3 is TGCAGCGTTGAGCGCCGGGATATTGAAGCTTTCTTT.

J is TRBJ1-2 and V is TRBV4-1; 7 bases fit TRBD1. CDR3 length equals 15 residues. V shed 0 bases and J 8 bases; nucleotides not matched to a gene: 9. In germline, CDR1 is MGHRA, CDR2 YSYEKL. This chain's CDR3 is CASSQEGVTGRGYTF. The CDR3, as DNA: TGCGCCAGCAGCCAAGAAGGCGTGACAGGGCGCGGCTACACCTTC.